The clone carrying this TCR beta chain appeared a few times. Per the study methods: From reference gene primer amplification, estimates of nucleated cell counts were derived. Sequencing was performed with immunoSEQ multiplex PCR; in TCRdb, only in-frame clones are kept and a portion is missing. From that table come the V and J calls and clone size; the DNA was used to work out D and trimming. The data show 90,000 to 120,000 clones, with 88% seen just once and 5.5% to 8% held by the top ten. Germline V gene lookup returns CDR1 LNHDA and CDR2 SQIVND (reference sequence). The CDR3 has 20 residues. The V gene lost 6 bases and the J gene lost 0 bases, with 29 bases spanning the gap. The record originates from a study of blood T cell repertoires in COVID-19.

This TCR came from a man aged 50 or older with active or convalescent COVID-19. The chain is built from TRBV19 and TRBJ1-1; the D gene is possibly TRBD1 (5 bases). Sample: peripheral blood. The chain's CDR3 is CASRSTPSGHISGLNTEAFF. The CDR3 region has the DNA TGTGCCAGTAGATCGACCCCTTCAGGACACATCAGCGGGCTGAACACTGAAGCTTTCTTT.